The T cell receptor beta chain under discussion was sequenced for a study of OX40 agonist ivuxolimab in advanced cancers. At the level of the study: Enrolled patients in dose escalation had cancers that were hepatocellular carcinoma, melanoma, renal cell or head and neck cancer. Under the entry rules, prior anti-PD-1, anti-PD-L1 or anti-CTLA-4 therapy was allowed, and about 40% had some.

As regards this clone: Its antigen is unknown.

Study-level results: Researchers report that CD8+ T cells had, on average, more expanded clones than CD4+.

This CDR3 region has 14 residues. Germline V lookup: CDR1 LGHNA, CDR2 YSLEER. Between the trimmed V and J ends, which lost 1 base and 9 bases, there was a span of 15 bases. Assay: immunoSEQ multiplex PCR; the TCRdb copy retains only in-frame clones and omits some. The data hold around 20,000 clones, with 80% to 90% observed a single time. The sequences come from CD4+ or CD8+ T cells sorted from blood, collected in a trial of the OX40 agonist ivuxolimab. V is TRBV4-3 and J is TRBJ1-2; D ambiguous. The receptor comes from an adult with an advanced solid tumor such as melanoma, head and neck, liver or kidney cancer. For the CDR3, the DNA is TGCGCCAGCAGCCAAGTTGTACAGCGCGGGAGCTACACCTTC. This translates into CASSQVVQRGSYTF.